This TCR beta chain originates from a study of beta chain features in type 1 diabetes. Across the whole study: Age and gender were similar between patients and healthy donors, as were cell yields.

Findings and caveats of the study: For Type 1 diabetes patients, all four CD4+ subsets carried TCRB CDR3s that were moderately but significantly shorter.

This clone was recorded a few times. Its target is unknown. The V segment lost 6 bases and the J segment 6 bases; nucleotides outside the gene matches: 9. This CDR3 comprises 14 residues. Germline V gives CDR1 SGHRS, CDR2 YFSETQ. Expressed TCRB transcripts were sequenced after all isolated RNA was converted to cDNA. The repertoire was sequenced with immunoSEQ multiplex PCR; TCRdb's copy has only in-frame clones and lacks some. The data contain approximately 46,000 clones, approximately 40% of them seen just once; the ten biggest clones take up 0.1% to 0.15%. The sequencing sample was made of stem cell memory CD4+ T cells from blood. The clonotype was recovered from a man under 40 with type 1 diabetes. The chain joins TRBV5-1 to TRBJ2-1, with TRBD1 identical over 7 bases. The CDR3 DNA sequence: TGCGCCAGCACTTCCGGACAGGTCTCCAATGAGCAGTTCTTC. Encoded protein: CASTSGQVSNEQFF.